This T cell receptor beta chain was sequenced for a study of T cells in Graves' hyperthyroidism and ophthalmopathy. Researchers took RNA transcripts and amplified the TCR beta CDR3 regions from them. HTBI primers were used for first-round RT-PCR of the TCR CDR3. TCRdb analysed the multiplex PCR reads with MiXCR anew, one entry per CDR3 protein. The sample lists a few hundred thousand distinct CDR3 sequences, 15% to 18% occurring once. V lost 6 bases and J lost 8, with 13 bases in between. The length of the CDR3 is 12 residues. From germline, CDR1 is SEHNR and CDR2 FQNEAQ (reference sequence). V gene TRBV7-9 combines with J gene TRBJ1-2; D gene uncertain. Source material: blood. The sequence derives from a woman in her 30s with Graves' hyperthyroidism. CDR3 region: CASRQTGQGYTF. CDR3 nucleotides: TGTGCCAGCAGGCAAACTGGCCAAGGCTACACCTTC.